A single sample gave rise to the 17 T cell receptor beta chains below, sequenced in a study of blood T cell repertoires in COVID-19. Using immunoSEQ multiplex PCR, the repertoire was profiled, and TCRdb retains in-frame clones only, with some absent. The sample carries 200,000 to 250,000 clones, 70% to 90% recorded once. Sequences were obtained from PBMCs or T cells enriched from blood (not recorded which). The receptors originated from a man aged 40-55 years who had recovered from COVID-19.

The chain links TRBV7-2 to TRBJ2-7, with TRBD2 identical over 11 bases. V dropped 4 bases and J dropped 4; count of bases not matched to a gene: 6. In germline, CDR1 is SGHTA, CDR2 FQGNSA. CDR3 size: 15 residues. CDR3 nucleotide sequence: TGTGCCAGCAGCTATCTAGCGGGGGGCGCTTACGAGCAGTACTTC. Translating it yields CASSYLAGGAYEQYF.

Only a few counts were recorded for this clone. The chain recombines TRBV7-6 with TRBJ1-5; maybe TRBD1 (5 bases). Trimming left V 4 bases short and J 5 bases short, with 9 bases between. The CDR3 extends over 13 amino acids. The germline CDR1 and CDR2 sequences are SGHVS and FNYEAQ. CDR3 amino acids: CASSYAGDQPQHF. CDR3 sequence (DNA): TGTGCCAGCAGCTACGCGGGGGATCAGCCCCAGCATTTT.

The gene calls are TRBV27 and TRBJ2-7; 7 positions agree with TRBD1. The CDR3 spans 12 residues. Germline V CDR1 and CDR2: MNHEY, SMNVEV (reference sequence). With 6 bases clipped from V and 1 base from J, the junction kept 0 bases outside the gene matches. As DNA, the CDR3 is TGTGCCAGCAGGGACAGGTCCTACGAGCAGTACTTC. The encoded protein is CASRDRSYEQYF.

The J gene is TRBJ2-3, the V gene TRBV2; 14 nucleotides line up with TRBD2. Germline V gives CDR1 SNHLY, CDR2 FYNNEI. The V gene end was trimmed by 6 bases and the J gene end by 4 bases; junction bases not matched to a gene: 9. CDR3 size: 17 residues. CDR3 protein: CASRPRLAGGRADTQYF. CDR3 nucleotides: TGTGCCAGCAGACCCCGACTAGCGGGGGGGCGGGCAGATACGCAGTATTTT.

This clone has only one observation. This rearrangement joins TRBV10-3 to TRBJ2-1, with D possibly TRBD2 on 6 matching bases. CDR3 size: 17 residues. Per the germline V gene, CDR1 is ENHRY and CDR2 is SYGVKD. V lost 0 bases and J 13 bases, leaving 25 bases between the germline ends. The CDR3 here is CAISESYFGGNKAVQFF. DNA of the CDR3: TGTGCCATCAGTGAGTCGTATTTCGGCGGGAATAAAGCGGTCCAGTTCTTC.

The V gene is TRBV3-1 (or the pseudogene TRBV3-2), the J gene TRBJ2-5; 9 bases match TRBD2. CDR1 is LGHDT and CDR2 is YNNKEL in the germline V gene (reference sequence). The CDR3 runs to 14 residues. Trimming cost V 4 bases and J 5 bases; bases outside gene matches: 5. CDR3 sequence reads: CASSPAGGPETQYF. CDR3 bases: TGTGCCAGCAGCCCTGCGGGGGGGCCGGAGACCCAGTACTTC.

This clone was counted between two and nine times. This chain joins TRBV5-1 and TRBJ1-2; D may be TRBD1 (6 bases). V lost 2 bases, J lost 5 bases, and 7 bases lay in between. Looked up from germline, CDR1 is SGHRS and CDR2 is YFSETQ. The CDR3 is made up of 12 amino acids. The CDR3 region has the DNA TGCGCCAGCAGCTTACAGGGTTATGGCTACACCTTC. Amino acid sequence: CASSLQGYGYTF.

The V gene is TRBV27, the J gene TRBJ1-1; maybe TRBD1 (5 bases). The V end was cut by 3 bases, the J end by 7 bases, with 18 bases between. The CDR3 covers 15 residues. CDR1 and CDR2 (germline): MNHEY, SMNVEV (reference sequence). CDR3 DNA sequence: TGTGCCAGCAGTTTTGTCGGACAATCTGACATTGAAGCTTTCTTT. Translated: CASSFVGQSDIEAFF.

The CDR3 is CASTPGQWVMTEAFF. CDR3 coding DNA: TGTGCCAGCACCCCGGGACAGTGGGTGATGACTGAAGCTTTCTTT. The rearrangement links TRBV6-2 or TRBV6-3 to TRBJ1-1; 7 bases line up with TRBD1. Germline loops: CDR1 MNHEY, CDR2 SVGEGT. This CDR3 has 15 residues. V lost 7 bases, J lost 5 bases, and 13 bases stayed unmatched.

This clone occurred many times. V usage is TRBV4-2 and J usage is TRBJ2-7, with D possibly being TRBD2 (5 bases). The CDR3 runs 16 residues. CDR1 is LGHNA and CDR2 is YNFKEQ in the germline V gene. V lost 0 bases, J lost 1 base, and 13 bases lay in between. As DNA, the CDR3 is TGTGCCAGCAGCCAAGAATCTTTCCGGGATTCCTACGAGCAGTACTTC. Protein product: CASSQESFRDSYEQYF.

CDR3 sequence: CASELRQGSRNEQFF. The CDR3 region has the DNA TGTGCCAGCGAACTACGACAGGGTAGCCGCAATGAGCAGTTCTTC. The chain recombines TRBV2 with TRBJ2-1, with 7 bases fitting TRBD1. There are 15 residues in the CDR3. V trimming: 8 bases; J trimming: 6 bases; junction bases outside the gene matches: 13. Per the germline V gene, CDR1 is SNHLY and CDR2 is FYNNEI.

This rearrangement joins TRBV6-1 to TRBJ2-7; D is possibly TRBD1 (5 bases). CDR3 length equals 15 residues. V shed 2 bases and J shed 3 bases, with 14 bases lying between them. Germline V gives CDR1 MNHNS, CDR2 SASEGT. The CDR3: CASSEFVRGNYEQYF. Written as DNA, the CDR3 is TGTGCCAGCAGTGAATTCGTTAGGGGAAACTACGAGCAGTACTTC.

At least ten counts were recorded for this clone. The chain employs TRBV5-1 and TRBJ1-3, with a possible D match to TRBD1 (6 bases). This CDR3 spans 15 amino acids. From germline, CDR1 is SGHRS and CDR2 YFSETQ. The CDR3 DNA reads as TGCCCCCGATCTAGACAGGCCTATCCTGGAAACACCATATATTTT. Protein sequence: CPRSRQAYPGNTIYF.

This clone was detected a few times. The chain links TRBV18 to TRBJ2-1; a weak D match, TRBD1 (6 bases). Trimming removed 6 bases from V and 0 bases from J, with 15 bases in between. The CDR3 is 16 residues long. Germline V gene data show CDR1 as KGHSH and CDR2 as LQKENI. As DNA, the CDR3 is TGTGCCAGCTCCCTCTCAACAGGGAGCTCCTACAATGAGCAGTTCTTC. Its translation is CASSLSTGSSYNEQFF.

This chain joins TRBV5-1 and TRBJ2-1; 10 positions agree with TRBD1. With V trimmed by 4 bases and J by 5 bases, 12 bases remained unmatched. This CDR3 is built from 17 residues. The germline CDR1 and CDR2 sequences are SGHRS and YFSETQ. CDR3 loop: CASSRTGGVPLDNEQFF. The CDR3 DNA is TGCGCCAGCAGCCGGACAGGGGGTGTCCCTCTGGACAATGAGCAGTTCTTC.

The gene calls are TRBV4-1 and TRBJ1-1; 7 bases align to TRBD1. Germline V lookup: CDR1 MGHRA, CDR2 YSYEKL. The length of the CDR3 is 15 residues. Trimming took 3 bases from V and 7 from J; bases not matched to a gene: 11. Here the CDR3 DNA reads TGCGCCAGCAGCCAGGCCGACAGGGTCAGAGGTGAAGCTTTCTTT. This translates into CASSQADRVRGEAFF.

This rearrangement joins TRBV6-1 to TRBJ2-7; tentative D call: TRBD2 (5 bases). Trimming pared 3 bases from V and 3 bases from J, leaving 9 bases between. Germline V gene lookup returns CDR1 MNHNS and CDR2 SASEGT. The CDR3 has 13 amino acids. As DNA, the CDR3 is TGTGCCAGCAGTGAGGCGGGTTTCTACGAGCAGTACTTC. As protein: CASSEAGFYEQYF.